The 10 T cell receptor beta chains below come from one sample, sequenced in a study of shared clonotypes between healthy human individuals (dated by TCRdb to about 2020). Libraries came from the immunoSEQ multiplex PCR assay. Here the immuneACCESS table is served through TCRdb, limited to in-frame sequences with V and J called. Missing clones are a known gap in these copies; in checked studies unresolved V genes cover under half, and the rest lacks a known reason. Recorded for this sample are 75,000 to 100,000 clones; around 43% of them occurred a single time. Less than 15% of the sample is held by the ten biggest clonotypes. The sequencing sample was made of PBMCs. These receptor sequences come from a woman aged 35 to 49 in good health. Some clones in this sample may be carry-over from other donors' samples.

This clone was counted ten times or more. The rearrangement uses TRBV18 and TRBJ2-7; 7 bases are a match to TRBD2. Germline V gene lookup returns CDR1 KGHSH and CDR2 LQKENI. V shed 3 bases, J shed 0 bases, and the junction held 2 bases outside the gene matches. The CDR3 runs to 14 residues. CDR3 loop: CASSPGGSSYEQYF. Here the CDR3 DNA reads TGTGCCAGCTCACCGGGGGGGTCCTCCTACGAGCAGTACTTC. Together with reference TRBV18 and TRBJ2-7, the CDR3 gives the full variable domain: NAGVMQNPRHLVRRRGQEARLRCSPMKGHSHVYWYRQLPEEGLKFMVYLQKENIIDESGMPKERFSAEFPKEGPSILRIQQVVRGDSAAYFCASSPGGSSYEQYFGPGTRLTVT.

This clone was counted a single time. Given a much more abundant clone one base away, this may be a read error. The V and J genes are TRBV7-3 and TRBJ1-1, with D perhaps TRBD1 (5 bases). Germline-derived CDR1 and CDR2 are SGHTA and FQGTGA. This CDR3 is 14 amino acids long. The CDR3 coding sequence is TGTGCCAGCAGCTTAGGGGGGAAGAACACTGGAGCTTTCTTT. Protein product: CASSLGGKNTGAFF.

The chain is built from TRBV30 and TRBJ1-6; no clear D gene. Trimming removed 1 base from V and 6 bases from J, with 13 bases in between. The CDR3 runs to 15 residues. CDR1 GTSNPN and CDR2 SVGIG come from the germline V gene (reference sequence). Here the CDR3 reads CAWSGRIRLNSPLHF. The CDR3 bases are TGTGCCTGGAGTGGCAGAATTCGCCTTAATTCACCCCTCCACTTT.

V usage is TRBV5-6 and J usage is TRBJ1-3; D remains ambiguous. The CDR3 runs 14 residues. Trimming took off 4 bases at V and 4 bases at J, with 12 bases between the two ends. Per the germline V gene, CDR1 is SGHDT and CDR2 is YYEEEE. CDR3 nucleotide sequence: TGTGCCAGCAGCCCGAGGCCTACCGGAAACACCATATATTTT. Translated, it gives CASSPRPTGNTIYF. Complete variable domain (other parts from reference TRBV5-6 and TRBJ1-3): DAGVTQSPTHLIKTRGQQVTLRCSPKSGHDTVSWYQQALGQGPQFIFQYYEEEERQRGNFPDRFSGHQFPNYSSELNVNALLLGDSALYLCASSPRPTGNTIYFGEGSWLTVV.

This clone was counted between two and nine times. The V call is TRBV6-1, the J call TRBJ2-7; TRBD2 matches at 11 bases. Germline CDR1 MNHNS, CDR2 SASEGT. CDR3 length equals 15 residues. Trimming at V came to 6 bases and at J to 5 bases, leaving 9 bases not matched to a gene. The CDR3 DNA follows: TGTGCCAGCAGCCATAGCGGGAGGGCCGTACACGAGCAGTACTTC. Translation gives CASSHSGRAVHEQYF.

This clone was detected many times. The rearrangement links TRBV6-1 to TRBJ1-2; D gene uncertain. Looked up from germline, CDR1 is MNHNS and CDR2 is SASEGT. Deletions cut 1 base from V and 4 bases from J, with 10 bases between. This CDR3 spans 14 amino acids. CDR3: CASSEVQTVYGYTF. The CDR3 region has the DNA TGTGCCAGCAGTGAAGTTCAAACAGTCTATGGCTACACCTTC.

This clone came up once. CDR3 DNA: TGTGCCTGGAGTGTGCGGAGCAATCAGCCCCAGCATTTT. Its translation: CAWSVRSNQPQHF. This chain joins TRBV30 and TRBJ1-5; D is uncertain. This CDR3 contains 13 residues. CDR1 is GTSNPN and CDR2 is SVGIG in the germline V gene (reference sequence). The V end was cut by 0 bases, the J end by 1 base, with 4 bases between.

This clone came up many times. The chain is built from TRBV10-3 and TRBJ2-5; the match to TRBD1 covers 9 bases. Trimming cost V 3 bases and J 5 bases; bases outside gene matches: 7. Germline-derived CDR1 and CDR2 are ENHRY and SYGVKD. The CDR3 contains 15 residues. CDR3 nucleotide sequence: TGTGCCATCAGTGATTTCGACAGGGGGTATGAGACCCAGTACTTC. Translation gives CAISDFDRGYETQYF.

This clone was seen a handful of times. The chain uses TRBV30 and TRBJ2-5, with 7 bases identical to TRBD2. Germline CDR1 GTSNPN, CDR2 SVGIG (reference sequence). The V gene end was trimmed by 5 bases and the J gene end by 5 bases; junction bases not matched to a gene: 11. This CDR3 is built from 14 residues. The CDR3 spells CAWGPGGSSETQYF. Written as DNA, the CDR3 is TGTGCCTGGGGCCCTGGCGGGAGCAGCGAGACCCAGTACTTC. The whole variable domain, filled in from reference TRBV30 and TRBJ2-5, reads SQTIHQWPATLVQPVGSPLSLECTVEGTSNPNLYWYRQAAGRGLQLLFYSVGIGQISSEVPQNLSASRPQDRQFILSSKKLLLSDSGFYLCAWGPGGSSETQYFGPGTRLLVL.

This clone was seen repeatedly, ten times or more. This sample also contains other DNA sequences that code for the same CDR3. The V call is TRBV29-1, the J call TRBJ2-1; TRBD2 matches 7 bases. The germline gives CDR1 SQVTM, CDR2 ANQGSEA. J gave up 6 bases and V 3 bases, and 2 bases lay outside the gene matches. The CDR3 sequence is 12 residues long. The CDR3 sequence: CSVDWGGNEQFF. The CDR3 DNA follows: TGCAGCGTTGATTGGGGGGGCAATGAGCAGTTCTTC.